This T cell receptor (beta chain) was recovered during a study of cytomegalovirus exposure and HLA in healthy donors. Healthy bone marrow donors formed the donor group. CDR1 and CDR2 (germline): MRHNA, SNTAGT. J gave up 7 bases and V 4 bases, and 11 bases lay outside the gene matches. The CDR3 is 16 residues long. Primers included in the PCR were 60 Vbeta and 13 Jbeta primers. The table came from immunoSEQ multiplex PCR; TCRdb's copy has only in-frame clones and leaves some out. The repertoire has tens of thousands of clones, around 76% of them found once; the top ten carry 7.5% to 8.5%. Turning to this clone: Its antigen is not identified.

Findings and caveats of the study: Later on, analysis showed that most CMV-associated TCR beta chains appeared to be HLA-restricted. TRBV6-2, TRBV6-3 and some other V segments were excluded as indistinguishable.

Sequencing was done on a sample of PBMCs. The V and J genes are TRBV6-4 and TRBJ2-1, with 9 nucleotides matching TRBD2. The TCR sequence derives from a woman aged 25 to 45 in good health and CMV-seropositive. For the CDR3, the DNA is TGTGCCAGCAGTGTCGGTAGCGGGGGAGTGGGAAATGAGCAGTTCTTC. It yields the protein CASSVGSGGVGNEQFF.